Presented here are 4 T cell receptor beta chains from one specimen sequenced in a study of T-cell reconstitution after alpha-beta-depleted transplantation in children. Unique molecular identifiers were built into the TCRbeta library. TCRdb passed the PCR reads through MiXCR, listing each CDR3 protein once. Seen here are a few hundred thousand distinct CDR3 sequences, 6.5% to 9% observed once, and the top ten hold about 9.1%. Study results and caveats: From newly produced T cells came most of the T-cell counts and diversity one year after transplant.

These receptors' antigens are unknown. The material sequenced was peripheral blood, taken 360 days after TCRalphabeta/CD19-depleted stem cell transplant. The receptors stem from a female patient aged 2 to 10 who had a stem cell transplant for Fanconi anemia, so the T cells may come from the graft donor.

This clonotype appeared a few times. This sequence joins TRBV6-2 or TRBV6-3 and TRBJ2-3; 8 positions agree with TRBD2. Germline V gene data show CDR1 as MNHEY and CDR2 as SVGEGT. CDR3 length equals 15 residues. The J segment lost 6 bases and the V segment lost 2 bases, leaving 7 bases of the junction unmatched. The DNA for the CDR3 is TGTGCCAGCAGTTACATCGGGAGGGTCGGGGATACGCAGTATTTT. This codes for CASSYIGRVGDTQYF.

This clonotype was seen a handful of times. The V and J genes are TRBV20-1 and TRBJ2-7, with D hard to call. Germline-derived CDR1 and CDR2 are DFQATT and SNEGSKA (reference sequence). This CDR3 has 13 residues. Trimming took off 3 bases at V and 0 bases at J, with 9 bases between the two ends. The CDR3 here is CSASKAASYEQYF. For the CDR3, the DNA is TGCAGTGCTAGCAAGGCGGCCTCCTACGAGCAGTACTTC.

This clonotype was seen only a few times. The genes are TRBV27 and TRBJ2-7, with 9 bases fitting TRBD2. Germline-derived CDR1 and CDR2 are MNHEY and SMNVEV (reference sequence). V trimming: 5 bases; J trimming: 3 bases; junction bases outside the gene matches: 14. This CDR3 contains 17 residues. CDR3 sequence (DNA): TGTGCCAGCAGTCCCTCCCCTCTACTAGCGGGCCTCTACGAGCAGTACTTC. Encoded protein: CASSPSPLLAGLYEQYF.

This clonotype was observed many times. V gene TRBV12-3 or TRBV12-4 combines with J gene TRBJ2-7, with a weak D call TRBD2 (6 bases). The CDR3 runs 14 residues. V was pared by 3 bases and J by 6 bases, with 15 bases between. The CDR3 nucleotides are TGTGCCAGCAGTTTTGGAGGGAGTGAGAGCGAGCAGTACGTC. Its protein product is CASSFGGSESEQYV.